This passage covers 10 T cell receptor beta chains from one sample sequenced in a study of blood T cell repertoires in COVID-19. Sequencing used immunoSEQ multiplex PCR; TCRdb keeps in-frame clones, though not all of them. Here the sample spans roughly 220,000 clones, about four fifths being singletons. What was sequenced was peripheral blood. The receptors originated from a woman in her sixties with acute or convalescent COVID-19.

V usage is TRBV5-5 and J usage is TRBJ1-4; 9 nucleotides agree with TRBD1. This CDR3 comprises 15 residues. The germline CDR1 and CDR2 sequences are SGHKS and YYEKEE (reference sequence). Unmatched junction bases numbered 6, after V lost 4 bases and J lost 5 bases. CDR3 sequence (DNA): TGTGCCAGCAGCGTGACCGGGACAGGGAATGAAAAACTGTTTTTT. Its translation: CASSVTGTGNEKLFF.

This clone was seen a few times. This chain joins TRBV19 and TRBJ1-4; 7 bases fit TRBD1. The J segment lost 5 bases and the V segment lost 4 bases, leaving 10 bases of the junction unmatched. CDR1 is LNHDA and CDR2 is SQIVND in the germline V gene (reference sequence). This CDR3 region has 16 residues. The CDR3 is CASSTSPGQKNEKLFF. In DNA, the CDR3 is TGTGCCAGTAGTACCTCCCCGGGACAGAAAAATGAAAAACTGTTTTTT.

The chain links TRBV5-1 to TRBJ2-5; weak D call: TRBD1 (6 bases). This CDR3 spans 14 amino acids. Trimming cost V 6 bases and J 5 bases, with 17 bases left between them. Germline CDR1 SGHRS, CDR2 YFSETQ. For the CDR3, the DNA is TGCGCCAGCAATCCCCGGGACACTGGGGAGACCCAGTACTTC. Protein: CASNPRDTGETQYF.

The rearrangement links TRBV5-1 to TRBJ1-2; 8 nucleotides align to TRBD1. This CDR3 is 13 amino acids long. Germline CDR1 and CDR2: SGHRS and YFSETQ. The J segment lost 8 bases and the V segment lost 3 bases, leaving 6 bases of the junction unmatched. The chain's CDR3 is CASSYQGAEGYTF. CDR3 sequence (DNA): TGCGCCAGCAGCTATCAGGGGGCTGAGGGCTACACCTTC.

The V gene is TRBV4-2, the J gene TRBJ2-3; 10 bases are a match to TRBD2. From germline, CDR1 is LGHNA and CDR2 YNFKEQ. The CDR3 length is 15 residues. The ends lost 3 bases at V and 4 bases at J; junction bases unmatched: 4. The CDR3, as DNA: TGTGCCAGCAGCCAGAGCGGGGGGGCCGCAGATACGCAGTATTTT. This translates into CASSQSGGAADTQYF.

The CDR3, as DNA: TGTGCCAGCAGCTTTTCAGGGTCCTACGAGCAGTACTTC. Its protein product is CASSFSGSYEQYF. The chain recombines TRBV5-6 with TRBJ2-7; maybe TRBD1 (5 bases). The CDR3 contains 13 residues. In germline, CDR1 is SGHDT, CDR2 YYEEEE. Trimming took 2 bases from V and 1 from J, leaving 7 bases between them.

V and J are TRBV7-3 and TRBJ2-1; 7 bases map to TRBD2. J gave up 5 bases and V 1 base, and 5 bases lay outside the gene matches. This CDR3 contains 15 residues. Germline CDR1 reads SGHTA; CDR2 reads FQGTGA. The CDR3 nucleotides read TGTGCCAGCAGCTTAAAAGCGGGGCCAAACAATGAGCAGTTCTTC. Translating it yields CASSLKAGPNNEQFF. The complete variable domain, with remaining parts taken from reference TRBV7-3 and TRBJ2-1, reads GAGVSQTPSNKVTEKGKYVELRCDPISGHTALYWYRQSLGQGPEFLIYFQGTGAADDSGLPNDRFFAVRPEGSVSTLKIQRTERGDSAVYLCASSLKAGPNNEQFFGPGTRLTVL.

As regards this clone: Other DNA sequences in this sample translate to the same CDR3. V is TRBV30 and J is TRBJ1-2, with 9 bases aligning to TRBD1. Germline loops: CDR1 GTSNPN, CDR2 SVGIG (reference sequence). There are 13 residues in the CDR3. The V gene end was trimmed by 5 bases and the J gene end by 2 bases; junction bases not matched to a gene: 3. CDR3 bases: TGTGCCTGGGGGGGACAGGGAAACTATGGCTACACCTTC. Translation gives CAWGGQGNYGYTF.

The chain combines TRBV30 with TRBJ1-1; D is undetermined. V lost 3 bases to trimming and J lost 5 bases, with 19 bases between them. Germline values: CDR1 GTSNPN, CDR2 SVGIG (reference sequence). This CDR3 contains 15 residues. This chain's CDR3 is CAWRSYVGYRTEAFF. The CDR3 nucleotides read TGTGCCTGGAGATCATATGTCGGGTATAGGACTGAAGCTTTCTTT.

The CDR3 bases are TGTGCCAGCAGTACATACAGCACAGATACGCAGTATTTT. Translated: CASSTYSTDTQYF. The chain combines TRBV27 with TRBJ2-3; D is uncertain. Germline V gives CDR1 MNHEY, CDR2 SMNVEV (reference sequence). The V gene lost 5 bases and the J gene lost 0 bases, with 6 bases spanning the gap. The CDR3 contains 13 residues.